This T cell receptor (beta chain) was observed in a study of CD8 T cells in ankylosing spondylitis (dated 2017 in TCRdb). Notes on the research overall: T cell receptor beta repertoires were profiled in healthy donors and ankylosing spondylitis patients so that disease-linked TCR variants could be found. Samples of peripheral blood were taken, and for ankylosing spondylitis patients, synovial fluid was collected as well. In total, the full study cohort was made up of about 99 healthy donors and approximately 27 ankylosing spondylitis patients. Overall results and qualifications from the work: The disease-linked clones were reported to be significantly enriched in matched synovial fluid samples from ankylosing spondylitis patients. Blood from ankylosing spondylitis patients appeared to be characterized by a TCR beta motif composed of roughly eight highly homologous amino acid variants. Some TCR beta motif variants had previously been reported in synovial fluid and blood of reactive arthritis patients, which suggested common disease-initiation mechanisms. A CD8+ phenotype was shown by the disease-linked clones, which were found at relatively low frequencies in peripheral blood.

Concerning this clonotype: Its antigen target is currently unknown. No much larger clonotype is one base removed from it; base qualities were not supplied.

Reads for this sample came from an Illumina HiSeq 2500. Quantitative 5'-RACE with molecular barcodes was used to prepare TCR beta libraries. Per the original workflow: To identify disease-linked TCR variants, a new computational method was used, one built on a probabilistic model of VDJ rearrangement. In TCRdb, the public reads were trimmed at Q25 with fastp and aligned with MiXCR, with productive beta chains retained. Rows merge per CDR3 protein into single entries with the most common DNA and genes. The V and J calls shown here were made by TCRdb, not taken from the authors' results. Across this sample there are some 200,000 distinct CDR3 sequences, with 13% seen only once. The ten largest account for more than 15% of the sample. Trimming takes 3 bases from V and 0 bases from J, and the germline ends sit 8 bases apart. Including the terminal cysteine and phenylalanine, the CDR3 comprises 14 residues. This entry keeps only the CDR3 DNA: 42 bases, framed from base 1. CDR1 MDHEN and CDR2 SYDVKM were looked up in the germline V gene.

The material sequenced was blood, either unsorted or a sorted T cell fraction (not recorded which). Rearrangement joined TRBV28 to TRBJ1-2; the D gene is perhaps TRBD1, from 5 matching bases. The sequence was obtained from a male donor with ankylosing spondylitis or in good health (not recorded which). The DNA is as follows: TGTGCCAGCAGTTTCGGGGGGGCTAACTATGGCTACACCTTC. This is translated as CASSFGGANYGYTF.